The subject of this entry is one TCR beta chain. What it binds is not known. TCRdb passed the 5' RACE reads through MiXCR, listing each CDR3 protein once. The table lists approximately 54,000 distinct CDR3 sequences, 12% of them singletons, with roughly 22% in the top ten. The sample comes from a study of T-cell memory formation after mild COVID-19. Study-wide results and limits: The main location of contracting CD4+ clones was CM and EM, and that of contracting CD8+ clones was EMRA.

The specimen was PBMCs or a T cell subset sorted from them (not recorded which). The sequence derives from a man between 18 and 29 years old who had mild COVID-19 (a few samples of this study predate the infection). Cell type and time point are not known.

In DNA, the CDR3 is TGCGCCAGCAGCATCTCCCGGGGGACAGGTTCTGGCTACACCTTC. Its translation is CASSISRGTGSGYTF. The rearrangement links TRBV5-1 to TRBJ1-2; 8 nucleotides line up with TRBD1. J gave up 7 bases and V 4 bases, and 12 bases lay outside the gene matches. The CDR3 contains 15 residues. Germline V gene lookup returns CDR1 SGHRS and CDR2 YFSETQ. Full variable domain (outside the CDR3, taken from reference TRBV5-1 and TRBJ1-2): KAGVTQTPRYLIKTRGQQVTLSCSPISGHRSVSWYQQTPGQGLQFLFEYFSETQRNKGNFPGRFSGRQFSNSRSEMNVSTLELGDSALYLCASSISRGTGSGYTFGSGTRLTVV.